Presented here are 29 T cell receptor beta chains from one specimen sequenced in a study of shared clonotypes between healthy human individuals. Measured with immunoSEQ multiplex PCR; TCRdb has only the in-frame clones, and not every one. Among approximately 1.5 million clones listed, 95% to 99% were seen once. Material: naive CD4+ T cells sorted from blood. Subset specified: CD45RA+ positively selected. The receptors were sampled from a man aged 25-40 years in good health.

The genes are TRBV5-3 and TRBJ1-3; 8 nucleotides agree with TRBD1. TRBV5-3 is sorted into the ORF group, with uncertain function. CDR3 length: 17 residues. Germline trimming cut 2 bases from V and 2 bases from J; bases unmatched to any gene: 9. The CDR3 loop is CARSLFTGGVAGNTIYF. In DNA, the CDR3 is TGTGCCAGAAGCTTATTTACAGGGGGAGTCGCTGGAAACACCATATATTTT.

This chain links TRBV27 with TRBJ2-2, with D possibly matching TRBD2 (5 bases). The germline CDR1 and CDR2 sequences are MNHEY and SMNVEV (reference sequence). The V and J ends lost 5 bases and 0 bases respectively, with 16 bases between them. The CDR3 is made up of 17 amino acids. CDR3 DNA sequence: TGTGCCAGCAGTCCCCCACAAGCGGCCGCGAACACCGGGGAGCTGTTTTTT. It is translated as CASSPPQAAANTGELFF.

The count of this clone is one. The chain has TRBV7-9 and TRBJ1-2; D is uncertain. Per germline, CDR1 SEHNR and CDR2 FQNEAQ (reference sequence). The CDR3 sequence is 12 residues long. Trimming left V 2 bases short and J 6 bases short, with 7 bases between. CDR3 coding DNA: TGTGCCAGCAGCTTAAAACCGGATGGCTACACCTTC. This encodes CASSLKPDGYTF.

CDR3 sequence reads: CASSLAMGQGANGETQYF. As DNA, the CDR3 is TGCGCCAGCAGCTTGGCCATGGGACAGGGGGCAAACGGAGAGACCCAGTACTTC. The chain has TRBV5-1 and TRBJ2-5; 12 bases line up with TRBD1. V trimming: 0 bases; J trimming: 4 bases; junction bases outside the gene matches: 10. The CDR3 loop spans 18 amino acids. CDR1 SGHRS and CDR2 YFSETQ come from the germline V gene.

The gene calls are TRBV27 and TRBJ2-3; TRBD2 agrees at 7 bases. The germline V gene encodes CDR1 MNHEY and CDR2 SMNVEV (reference sequence). V shed 3 bases and J 6 bases; nucleotides not matched to a gene: 12. The length of the CDR3 is 16 residues. This CDR3 reads CASSLTSRGLADTQYF. Written as DNA, the CDR3 is TGTGCCAGCAGTTTGACTAGCCGCGGTTTGGCGGATACGCAGTATTTT.

The chain links TRBV19 to TRBJ2-2, with D perhaps matching TRBD2 (5 bases). Trimming cost V 3 bases and J 3 bases, with 8 bases left between them. The CDR3 is 14 amino acids. Germline CDR1 LNHDA, CDR2 SQIVND (reference sequence). CDR3 loop: CASSIRTHTGELFF. As DNA, the CDR3 is TGTGCCAGTAGTATCCGGACTCACACCGGGGAGCTGTTTTTT.

The chain combines TRBV11-2 with TRBJ2-1; possibly TRBD1 for D (5 bases). The CDR3 has 16 residues. Germline V gives CDR1 SGHAT, CDR2 FQNNGV. V gave up 4 bases and J gave up 2 bases, with 15 bases separating them. In nucleotides, the CDR3 is TGTGCCAGCAGCTCTAGGATGGGGCTGGCCTACAATGAGCAGTTCTTC. Its translation is CASSSRMGLAYNEQFF.

This clone was counted a single time. V is TRBV9 and J is TRBJ2-1; D might be TRBD2 (5 bases). V dropped 7 bases and J dropped 4 bases, with 9 bases sitting between them. CDR3 length: 12 amino acids. Germline V gene sequence: CDR1 SGDLS, CDR2 YYNGEE. The CDR3 nucleotides read TGTGCCAGCGGGAGATCTTACAATGAGCAGTTCTTC. Amino acids: CASGRSYNEQFF.

V gene TRBV5-1 combines with J gene TRBJ2-7, with 8 nucleotides matching TRBD1. The ends lost 4 bases at V and 2 bases at J; junction bases unmatched: 8. Per the germline V gene, CDR1 is SGHRS and CDR2 is YFSETQ. This CDR3 is 15 amino acids long. CDR3 loop: CASSTTRTGPYEQYF. The CDR3 DNA reads as TGCGCCAGCAGCACCACACGGACAGGGCCCTACGAGCAGTACTTC.

The J gene is TRBJ1-5, the V gene TRBV19, with 7 bases identical to TRBD1. CDR3 size: 11 residues. Germline CDR1 LNHDA, CDR2 SQIVND (reference sequence). The CDR3 spells CAGGDRQPQHF. In DNA form, the CDR3 reads TGTGCAGGGGGCGATCGACAGCCCCAGCATTTT. Based on the CDR3 plus reference TRBV19 and TRBJ1-5, the full variable domain is DGGITQSPKYLFRKEGQNVTLSCEQNLNHDAMYWYRQDPGQGLRLIYYSQIVNDFQKGDIAEGYSVSREKKESFPLTVTSAQKNPTAFYLCAGGDRQPQHFGDGTRLSIL.

The V call is TRBV7-2, the J call TRBJ2-5; no definite D call. CDR1 and CDR2 from the germline V gene are SGHTA and FQGNSA. CDR3 length: 12 residues. Trimming removed 4 bases at V and 5 bases at J, with 8 bases between. The CDR3 nucleotides are TGTGCCAGCAGCTCAGCCTTGGAGACCCAGTACTTC. It translates to CASSSALETQYF.

The rearrangement links TRBV19 to TRBJ1-3; D ambiguous. The germline gives CDR1 LNHDA, CDR2 SQIVND (reference sequence). The CDR3 runs 13 residues. The germline V and J ends were trimmed by 5 bases and 4 bases, with 9 bases remaining between them. The CDR3 reads CASSARAGNTIYF. In nucleotides, the CDR3 is TGTGCCAGTAGTGCCCGTGCAGGAAACACCATATATTTT.

The V gene is TRBV28, the J gene TRBJ2-7; D is ambiguous. CDR1 is MDHEN and CDR2 is SYDVKM in the germline V gene. The CDR3 runs to 13 residues. V lost 3 bases, J lost 2 bases, and 8 bases lay in between. CDR3 nucleotide sequence: TGTGCCAGCAGTTTTCGGCTCCCCTACGAGCAGTACTTC. Amino acids: CASSFRLPYEQYF.

The chain employs TRBV25-1 and TRBJ1-1; D is uncertain. Per germline, CDR1 MGHDK and CDR2 SYGVNS. V lost 7 bases to trimming and J lost 4 bases, with 16 bases between them. This CDR3 contains 14 residues. The CDR3 DNA follows: TGTGCCAGCACGATCGCCGGGCTGGGCACTGAAGCTTTCTTT. It encodes CASTIAGLGTEAFF.

V and J are TRBV11-2 and TRBJ2-7; 12 bases fit TRBD2. The CDR3 has 17 amino acids. Germline CDR1 reads SGHAT; CDR2 reads FQNNGV. V was clipped by 1 base and J by 1 base; unmatched bases: 5. This CDR3 is CASSLVSGLAGSYEQYF. The DNA of the CDR3 is TGTGCCAGCAGCTTAGTATCCGGACTAGCGGGGTCCTACGAGCAGTACTTC.

The chain combines TRBV5-5 with TRBJ2-7; 8 bases match TRBD2. The CDR3 covers 14 residues. In germline, CDR1 is SGHKS, CDR2 YYEKEE (reference sequence). J gave up 2 bases and V 3 bases, and 4 bases lay outside the gene matches. This CDR3 is CASSSRGGPYEQYF. DNA for the CDR3: TGTGCCAGCAGCTCGCGCGGGGGGCCCTACGAGCAGTACTTC.

This chain joins TRBV19 and TRBJ1-1; no clear D gene. This CDR3 has 15 amino acids. Trimming cost V 3 bases and J 0 bases, with 11 bases left between them. Germline CDR1 reads LNHDA; CDR2 reads SQIVND (reference sequence). The CDR3 loop reads CASSISAVMNTEAFF. For the CDR3, the DNA is TGTGCCAGTAGTATCTCGGCAGTCATGAACACTGAAGCTTTCTTT.

V and J are TRBV5-6 and TRBJ2-1; perhaps D is TRBD1 or TRBD2 (5 bases each). The length of the CDR3 is 15 residues. Germline V CDR1 and CDR2: SGHDT, YYEEEE. Trimming shortened V by 3 bases and J by 9 bases, and 19 bases separated the two germline ends. The CDR3 DNA is TGTGCCAGCAGCTCGACGGACCCACGAGGGACTGAGCAGTTCTTC. This codes for CASSSTDPRGTEQFF.

The chain links TRBV4-1 to TRBJ1-4, with unresolved D. The CDR3 sequence is 13 residues long. The germline CDR1 and CDR2 sequences are MGHRA and YSYEKL. V dropped 4 bases and J dropped 7 bases, with 10 bases sitting between them. CDR3 DNA sequence: TGCGCCAGCAGCCGGATCGTGGGTGAAAAACTGTTTTTT. It encodes CASSRIVGEKLFF.

The chain is built from TRBV7-9 and TRBJ2-2; 9 nucleotides align to TRBD2. Trimming removed 5 bases from V and 4 bases from J; junction bases left unmatched: 5. Germline lookup yields CDR1 SEHNR and CDR2 FQNEAQ (reference sequence). The CDR3 is 15 amino acids. As DNA, the CDR3 is TGTGCCAGCAGCAAAGCGGGAGGTAGCACCGGGGAGCTGTTTTTT. Its protein product is CASSKAGGSTGELFF.

The chain recombines TRBV15 with TRBJ2-7, with a tentative D call TRBD1 (6 bases). Trimming left V 4 bases short and J 2 bases short, with 12 bases between. This CDR3 is built from 14 residues. Germline CDR1 reads LNHNV; CDR2 reads YYDKDF (reference sequence). The CDR3 loop is CATSMTGETYEQYF. The DNA for the CDR3 is TGTGCCACCAGCATGACAGGCGAGACCTACGAGCAGTACTTC.

The chain is built from TRBV11-2 and TRBJ1-1; 8 bases agree with TRBD1. The CDR3 totals 13 residues. The germline V gene has CDR1 SGHAT and CDR2 FQNNGV. V trimming: 4 bases; J trimming: 10 bases; junction bases outside the gene matches: 8. The CDR3 reads CASSSDRVSRAFF. The DNA for the CDR3 is TGTGCCAGCAGCTCGGACAGGGTATCGAGAGCTTTCTTT.

The chain joins TRBV21-1 to TRBJ2-3; TRBD2 is taken as the D call from the table, unchecked against the DNA. TRBV21-1 represents a pseudogene. The CDR3 is made up of 16 amino acids. The CDR3 loop is CASSNTLAGVPDTQYF. CDR3 in DNA: TGTGCCAGCAGCAATACACTAGCGGGAGTGCCAGATACGCAGTATTTT.

The chain recombines TRBV28 with TRBJ1-2, with TRBD1 identical over 8 bases. In germline, CDR1 is MDHEN, CDR2 SYDVKM. Trimming cost V 6 bases and J 5 bases; bases outside gene matches: 17. The CDR3 spans 17 residues. CDR3 amino acids: CASRQRQGLVDGYGYTF. CDR3 nucleotide sequence: TGTGCCAGCAGGCAACGACAGGGGTTGGTCGATGGATATGGCTACACCTTC.

This chain links TRBV29-1 with TRBJ2-7; no firm D call. Between the trimmed V and J ends, which lost 2 bases and 2 bases, there was a span of 13 bases. This CDR3 has 14 residues. Per germline, CDR1 SQVTM and CDR2 ANQGSEA. CDR3 DNA: TGCAGCGTTGAACAGGCCGATGGGGCCTACGAGCAGTACTTC. Translated, it gives CSVEQADGAYEQYF.

The chain links TRBV5-4 to TRBJ1-1; unclear D gene. V lost 4 bases to trimming and J lost 0 bases, with 13 bases between them. The CDR3 runs to 15 residues. Germline assignment: CDR1 SGHNT and CDR2 YYREEE (reference sequence). This CDR3 is CASSGRTDLNTEAFF. DNA for the CDR3: TGTGCCAGCAGCGGGCGGACGGACTTGAACACTGAAGCTTTCTTT.

This chain uses TRBV5-1 with TRBJ1-4; 9 positions agree with TRBD1. The CDR3 length is 16 residues. Looked up from germline, CDR1 is SGHRS and CDR2 is YFSETQ. The V segment lost 7 bases and the J segment 0 bases; nucleotides outside the gene matches: 7. CDR3 in DNA: TGCGCCAGCGCCCGGGACAGGGCAACAACTAATGAAAAACTGTTTTTT. Its translation is CASARDRATTNEKLFF.

The V and J genes are TRBV5-6 and TRBJ2-1; D perhaps matches TRBD2 (6 bases). The CDR3 is made up of 15 amino acids. Germline-derived CDR1 and CDR2 are SGHDT and YYEEEE. Trimming left V 4 bases short and J 8 bases short, with 19 bases between. Here the CDR3 reads CASSRLGGAGDEQFF. The CDR3 DNA follows: TGTGCCAGCAGCCGGCTGGGGGGAGCCGGGGATGAGCAGTTCTTC.

The V call is TRBV6-5, the J call TRBJ1-1; 9 nucleotides line up with TRBD1. Germline V gene sequence: CDR1 MNHEY, CDR2 SVGAGI. The CDR3 consists of 15 residues. Trimming at V came to 2 bases and at J to 1 base, leaving 2 bases not matched to a gene. The CDR3 DNA follows: TGTGCCAGCAGTTACCCGGGACAGGGGAACACTGAAGCTTTCTTT. This gives the protein CASSYPGQGNTEAFF.